Below, 8 T cell receptor beta chains from the same sample are listed, as sequenced in a study of blood T cell repertoires in COVID-19. TCRdb's copy holds only in-frame clones and misses some; the assay was immunoSEQ multiplex PCR. Among 150,000 to 180,000 clones listed, 75% to 80% were seen once. Sequences were obtained from peripheral blood. The receptors were gathered from a man older than 75 with acute or convalescent COVID-19.

This chain uses TRBV24-1 with TRBJ2-3, with a weak D call TRBD1 (6 bases). CDR1 KGHDR and CDR2 SFDVKD come from the germline V gene. This CDR3 comprises 14 residues. Trimming stripped 3 bases from V and 6 bases from J, with 12 bases between. The CDR3 sequence: CATSDPQGLDTQYF. The CDR3 DNA is TGTGCCACCAGTGATCCCCAGGGGTTGGATACGCAGTATTTT.

The chain links TRBV5-1 to TRBJ1-5; 8 positions match TRBD1. The junction had 7 bases not matched to a gene; V was cut back by 0 bases and J by 8 bases. Per germline, CDR1 SGHRS and CDR2 YFSETQ. CDR3 length: 15 amino acids. CDR3 nucleotides: TGCGCCAGCAGCTTGGGAGCAGGGGGCCATGAGCCCCAGCATTTT. It is translated as CASSLGAGGHEPQHF.

V is TRBV7-3 and J is TRBJ2-6; D unresolved. V was pared by 4 bases and J by 1 base, with 2 bases between. The CDR3 is 13 residues long. Germline V gene sequence: CDR1 SGHTA, CDR2 FQGTGA. Written as DNA, the CDR3 is TGTGCCAGCAGCTCATCTGGGGCCAACGTCCTGACTTTC. Its protein product is CASSSSGANVLTF. Drawing the rest from reference TRBV7-3 and TRBJ2-6, the complete variable domain is GAGVSQTPSNKVTEKGKYVELRCDPISGHTALYWYRQSLGQGPEFLIYFQGTGAADDSGLPNDRFFAVRPEGSVSTLKIQRTERGDSAVYLCASSSSGANVLTFGAGSRLTVL.

This chain links TRBV11-1 with TRBJ2-7; D unclear. CDR1 and CDR2 from the germline V gene are SGHAT and FQDESV (reference sequence). V was shortened by 2 bases and J by 3 bases, with 5 bases between the two germline ends. CDR3 length: 12 residues. This CDR3 is CASSLTGYEQYF. CDR3 sequence (DNA): TGTGCCAGCAGCTTAACGGGCTACGAGCAGTACTTC.

The table lists this clone with a few counts. Here the CDR3 DNA reads TGCGCCAGCAGGCCGGACAGGGGGCGTGTTGAAAAACTGTTTTTT. This sequence encodes CASRPDRGRVEKLFF. This chain uses TRBV10-1 with TRBJ1-4; the match to TRBD1 covers 11 bases. Germline CDR1 and CDR2: WNHNN and SYGVQD (reference sequence). CDR3 size: 15 residues. Trimming cost V 6 bases and J 7 bases; bases outside gene matches: 7.

V is TRBV19 and J is TRBJ1-1; tentatively, D is TRBD1 (5 bases). CDR3 length: 12 amino acids. V was trimmed by 1 base and J by 12 bases, leaving 12 bases between them. In germline, CDR1 is LNHDA, CDR2 SQIVND (reference sequence). The CDR3, as DNA: TGTGCCAGTAGTATAGTTCAGGGAGGGCCTTTCTTT. Protein: CASSIVQGGPFF. The complete variable domain, with remaining parts taken from reference TRBV19 and TRBJ1-1, reads DGGITQSPKYLFRKEGQNVTLSCEQNLNHDAMYWYRQDPGQGLRLIYYSQIVNDFQKGDIAEGYSVSREKKESFPLTVTSAQKNPTAFYLCASSIVQGGPFFGQGTRLTVV.

V gene TRBV7-9 combines with J gene TRBJ1-1; 9 bases line up with TRBD1. V shed 5 bases, J shed 4 bases, and the junction held 5 bases outside the gene matches. The CDR3 covers 14 residues. Per the germline V gene, CDR1 is SEHNR and CDR2 is FQNEAQ (reference sequence). Written as DNA, the CDR3 is TGTGCCAGCAGCGGACGGGACAGGGCCACTGAAGCTTTCTTT. It codes for CASSGRDRATEAFF.

This clone showed up just once. The chain has TRBV6-2 or TRBV6-3 and TRBJ1-6; the D is unclear. Between the trimmed V and J ends, which lost 2 bases and 10 bases, there was a span of 12 bases. The CDR3 extends over 14 amino acids. Germline V gene sequence: CDR1 MNHEY, CDR2 SVGEGT. CDR3 in DNA: TGTGCCAGCAGTTACGGCGGTCGAATGTCACCCCTCCACTTT. Encoded protein: CASSYGGRMSPLHF.